This TCR beta chain derives from a study of neoadjuvant anti-PD-1 for oral cavity cancer. Germline values: CDR1 SEHNR, CDR2 FQNEAQ (reference sequence). This CDR3 has 15 amino acids. V shed 3 bases and J 4 bases; nucleotides not matched to a gene: 7. PBMC libraries mostly used 480 ng of input genomic DNA, with six replicates per sample. Sequencing was performed with immunoSEQ multiplex PCR; in TCRdb, only in-frame clones are kept and a portion is missing. Among about 14,000 clones, about three quarters were seen once, and the ten largest hold about 3%. Time point reported: after neoadjuvant nivolumab, at surgical resection.

The sample here was PBMCs, taken after nivolumab (anti-PD-1) treatment. The sequence derives from a person between 35 and 79 years old with oral cavity squamous cell carcinoma. The chain has TRBV7-9 and TRBJ2-3, with TRBD1 matching 7 bases. CDR3 sequence reads: CASSFTTGVADTQYF. CDR3 DNA sequence: TGTGCCAGCAGCTTTACAACAGGGGTTGCAGATACGCAGTATTTT.